This TCR beta chain was recorded in a study of T-cell memory formation after mild COVID-19. This clonotype was seen at least ten times. V lost 4 bases and J lost 5; bases outside the gene matches: 12. Germline V lookup: CDR1 SGHRS, CDR2 YFSETQ. The CDR3 is 15 residues long. TCRdb recomputed calls from the 5' RACE reads with MiXCR, one row per CDR3 protein. The sample lists hundreds of thousands of distinct CDR3 sequences, more than 15% occurring once. The sequenced sample was PBMCs or a T cell subset sorted from them (not recorded which). This sequence joins TRBV5-1 and TRBJ2-7, with 7 bases identical to TRBD1. The clonotype originates from a man between 18 and 29 years old who had mild COVID-19 (a few samples of this study predate the infection). Cell type and time point are not known. In nucleotides, the CDR3 is TGCGCCAGCAGCCCTATTGACAGGGAGCTGGACGAGCAGTACTTC. Translation: CASSPIDRELDEQYF.